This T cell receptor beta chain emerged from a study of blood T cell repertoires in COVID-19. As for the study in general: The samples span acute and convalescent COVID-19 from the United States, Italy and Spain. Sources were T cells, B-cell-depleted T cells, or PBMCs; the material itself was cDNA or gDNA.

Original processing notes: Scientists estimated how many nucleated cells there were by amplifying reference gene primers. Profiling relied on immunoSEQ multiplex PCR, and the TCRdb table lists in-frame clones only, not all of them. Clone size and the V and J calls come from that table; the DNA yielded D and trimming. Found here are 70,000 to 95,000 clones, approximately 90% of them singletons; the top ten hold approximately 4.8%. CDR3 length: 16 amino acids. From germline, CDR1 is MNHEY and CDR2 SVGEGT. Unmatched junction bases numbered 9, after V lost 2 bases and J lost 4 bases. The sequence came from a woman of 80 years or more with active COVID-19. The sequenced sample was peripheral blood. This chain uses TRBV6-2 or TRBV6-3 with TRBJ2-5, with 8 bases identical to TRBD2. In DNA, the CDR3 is TGTGCCAGCAGTTACCCTCTAGCGGGTGGCTCAGAGACCCAGTACTTC. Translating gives CASSYPLAGGSETQYF.